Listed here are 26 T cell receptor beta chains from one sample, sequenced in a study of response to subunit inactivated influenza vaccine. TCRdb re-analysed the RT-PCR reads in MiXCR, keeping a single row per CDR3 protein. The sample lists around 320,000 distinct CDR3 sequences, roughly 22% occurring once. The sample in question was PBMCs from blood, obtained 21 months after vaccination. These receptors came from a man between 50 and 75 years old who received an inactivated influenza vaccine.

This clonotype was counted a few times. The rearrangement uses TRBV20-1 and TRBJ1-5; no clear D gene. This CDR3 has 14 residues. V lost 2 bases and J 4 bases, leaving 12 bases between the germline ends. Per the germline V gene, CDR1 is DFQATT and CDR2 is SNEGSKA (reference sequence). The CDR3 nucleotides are TGCAGTGCTAGACTGGGCGGTCTGAATCAGCCCCAGCATTTT. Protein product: CSARLGGLNQPQHF.

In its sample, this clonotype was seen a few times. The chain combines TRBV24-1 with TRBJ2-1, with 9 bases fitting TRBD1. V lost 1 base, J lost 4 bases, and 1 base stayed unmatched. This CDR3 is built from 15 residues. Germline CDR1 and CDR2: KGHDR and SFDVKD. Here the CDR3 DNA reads TGTGCCACCAGTGATTTCGGACAGGGGTACAATGAGCAGTTCTTC. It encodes CATSDFGQGYNEQFF.

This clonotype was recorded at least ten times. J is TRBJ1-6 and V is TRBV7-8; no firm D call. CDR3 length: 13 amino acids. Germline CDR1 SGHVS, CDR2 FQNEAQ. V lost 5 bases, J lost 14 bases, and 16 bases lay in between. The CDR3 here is CASSPRVPRTLHF. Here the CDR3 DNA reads TGTGCCAGCAGCCCACGGGTCCCGAGGACCCTCCACTTT.

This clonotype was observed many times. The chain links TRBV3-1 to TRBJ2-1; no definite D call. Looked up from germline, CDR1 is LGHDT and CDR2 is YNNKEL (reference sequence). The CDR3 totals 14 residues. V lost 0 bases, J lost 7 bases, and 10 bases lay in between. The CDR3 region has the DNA TGTGCCAGCAGCCAAGAATTGTGGGAAAATGAGCAGTTCTTC. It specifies CASSQELWENEQFF.

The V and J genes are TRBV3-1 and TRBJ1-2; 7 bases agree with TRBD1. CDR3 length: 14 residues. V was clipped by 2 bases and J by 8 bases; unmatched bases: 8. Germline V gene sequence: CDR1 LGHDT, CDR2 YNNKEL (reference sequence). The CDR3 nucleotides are TGTGCCAGCAGCCAAACACAGGGGATGGGCGGCTACACCTTC. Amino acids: CASSQTQGMGGYTF.

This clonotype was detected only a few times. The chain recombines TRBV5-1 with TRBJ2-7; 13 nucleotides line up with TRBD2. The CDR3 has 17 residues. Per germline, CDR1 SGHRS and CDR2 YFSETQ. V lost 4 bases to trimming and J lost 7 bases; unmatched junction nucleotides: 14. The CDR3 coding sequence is TGCGCCAGCAGCCCGAGAAGGACTAGCGGGAGTGATTGGGAGCAGTACTTC. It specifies CASSPRRTSGSDWEQYF.

DNA of the CDR3: TGTGCCAGCAGTTTAGCGGGGTCGGCCATACATAACTATGGCTACACCTTC. Protein sequence: CASSLAGSAIHNYGYTF. This chain connects TRBV12-3 or TRBV12-4 to TRBJ1-2; D unresolved. This CDR3 is built from 17 residues. Trimming pared 0 bases from V and 1 base from J, leaving 15 bases between.

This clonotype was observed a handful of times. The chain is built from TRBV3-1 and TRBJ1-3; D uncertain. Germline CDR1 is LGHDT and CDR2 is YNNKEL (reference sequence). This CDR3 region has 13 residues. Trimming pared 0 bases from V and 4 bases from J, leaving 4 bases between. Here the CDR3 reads CASSQEPGNTIYF. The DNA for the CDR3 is TGTGCCAGCAGCCAAGAACCCGGAAACACCATATATTTT.

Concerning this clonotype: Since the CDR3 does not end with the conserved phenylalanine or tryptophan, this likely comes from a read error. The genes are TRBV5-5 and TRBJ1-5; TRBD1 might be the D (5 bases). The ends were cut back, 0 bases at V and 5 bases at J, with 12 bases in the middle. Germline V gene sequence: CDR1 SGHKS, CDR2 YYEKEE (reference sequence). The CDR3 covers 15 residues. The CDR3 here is CASSLEVWGDQPQHL. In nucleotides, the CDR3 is TGTGCCAGCAGCTTGGAAGTATGGGGGGATCAGCCCCAGCATCTT.

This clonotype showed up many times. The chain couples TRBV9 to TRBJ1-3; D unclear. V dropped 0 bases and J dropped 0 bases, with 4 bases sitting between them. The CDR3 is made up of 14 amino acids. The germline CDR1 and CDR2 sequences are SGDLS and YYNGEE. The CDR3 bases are TGTGCCAGCAGCGTAGACAGCTCTGGAAACACCATATATTTT. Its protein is CASSVDSSGNTIYF.

This CDR3 is CSARDSAGLAGSYNEQFF. CDR3 sequence (DNA): TGCAGTGCTAGAGATTCGGCGGGACTAGCGGGTTCTTACAATGAGCAGTTCTTC. This chain connects TRBV20-1 to TRBJ2-1; 12 bases line up with TRBD2. Per the germline V gene, CDR1 is DFQATT and CDR2 is SNEGSKA (reference sequence). V lost 0 bases, J lost 4 bases, and 10 bases stayed unmatched. This CDR3 has 18 amino acids.

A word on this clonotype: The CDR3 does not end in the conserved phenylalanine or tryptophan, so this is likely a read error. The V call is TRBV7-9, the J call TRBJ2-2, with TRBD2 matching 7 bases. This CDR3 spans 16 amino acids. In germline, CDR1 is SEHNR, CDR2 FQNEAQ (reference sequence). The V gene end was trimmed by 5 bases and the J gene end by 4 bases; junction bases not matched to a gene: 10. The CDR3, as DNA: TGTGCCAGCAGCCCTCCTAGCGGTGGGGGCACCGGGGAGCTGTTTCTT. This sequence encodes CASSPPSGGGTGELFL.

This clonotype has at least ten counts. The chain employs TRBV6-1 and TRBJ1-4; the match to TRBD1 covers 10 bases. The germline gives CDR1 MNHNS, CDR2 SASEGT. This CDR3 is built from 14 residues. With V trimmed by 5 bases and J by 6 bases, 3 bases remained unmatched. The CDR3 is CASSRDRGDEKLFF. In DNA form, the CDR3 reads TGTGCCAGCAGTCGGGACAGGGGTGATGAAAAACTGTTTTTT.

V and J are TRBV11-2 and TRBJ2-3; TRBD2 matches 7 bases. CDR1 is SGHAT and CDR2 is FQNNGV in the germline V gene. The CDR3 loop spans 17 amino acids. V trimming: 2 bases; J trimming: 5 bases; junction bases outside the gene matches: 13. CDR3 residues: CASSLISGPWTGDTQYF. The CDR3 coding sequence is TGTGCCAGCAGCTTAATTAGCGGGCCTTGGACGGGAGATACGCAGTATTTT.

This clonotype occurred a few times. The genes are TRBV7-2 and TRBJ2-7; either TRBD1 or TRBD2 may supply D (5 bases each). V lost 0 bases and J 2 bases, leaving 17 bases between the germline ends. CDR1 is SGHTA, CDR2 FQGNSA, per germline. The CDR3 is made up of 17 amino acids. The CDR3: CASSLAGPTIAPYEQYF. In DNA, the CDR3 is TGTGCCAGCAGCTTAGCGGGGCCGACTATCGCACCCTACGAGCAGTACTTC.

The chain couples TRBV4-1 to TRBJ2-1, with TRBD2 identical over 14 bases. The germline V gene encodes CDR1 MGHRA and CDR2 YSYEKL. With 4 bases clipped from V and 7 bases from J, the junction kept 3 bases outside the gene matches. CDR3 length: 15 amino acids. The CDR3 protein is CASSRGLAGDNEQFF. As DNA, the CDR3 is TGCGCCAGCAGCCGGGGACTAGCGGGAGATAATGAGCAGTTCTTC.

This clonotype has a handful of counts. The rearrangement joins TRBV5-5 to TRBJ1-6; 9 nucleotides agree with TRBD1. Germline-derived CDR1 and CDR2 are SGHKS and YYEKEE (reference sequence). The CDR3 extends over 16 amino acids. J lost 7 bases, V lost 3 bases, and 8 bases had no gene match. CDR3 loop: CASSSSAGTGNSPLHF. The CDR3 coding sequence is TGTGCCAGCAGCTCAAGCGCCGGGACAGGGAATTCACCCCTCCACTTT.

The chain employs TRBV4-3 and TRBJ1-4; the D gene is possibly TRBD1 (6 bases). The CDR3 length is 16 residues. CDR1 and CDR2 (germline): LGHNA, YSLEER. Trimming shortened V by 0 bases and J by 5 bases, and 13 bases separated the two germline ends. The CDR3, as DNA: TGCGCCAGCAGCCAAGATTGGGGGGCCGCGAATGAAAAACTGTTTTTT. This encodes CASSQDWGAANEKLFF.

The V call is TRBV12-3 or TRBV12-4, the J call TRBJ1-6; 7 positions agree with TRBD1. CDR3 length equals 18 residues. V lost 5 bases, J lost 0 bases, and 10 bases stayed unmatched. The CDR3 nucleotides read TGTGCCAGCAGTCCAAGACCGGACAGGAGCTCCTATAATTCACCCCTCCACTTT. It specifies CASSPRPDRSSYNSPLHF.

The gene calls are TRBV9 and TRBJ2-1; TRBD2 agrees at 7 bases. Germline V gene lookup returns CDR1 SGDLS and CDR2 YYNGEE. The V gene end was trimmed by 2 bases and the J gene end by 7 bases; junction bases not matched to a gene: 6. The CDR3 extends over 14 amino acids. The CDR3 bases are TGTGCCAGCAGCGTGGCTAGCGGTCATAATGAGCAGTTCTTC. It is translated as CASSVASGHNEQFF. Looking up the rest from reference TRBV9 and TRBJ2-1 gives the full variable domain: DSGVTQTPKHLITATGQRVTLRCSPRSGDLSVYWYQQSLDQGLQFLIQYYNGEERAKGNILERFSAQQFPDLHSELNLSSLELGDSALYFCASSVASGHNEQFFGPGTRLTVL.

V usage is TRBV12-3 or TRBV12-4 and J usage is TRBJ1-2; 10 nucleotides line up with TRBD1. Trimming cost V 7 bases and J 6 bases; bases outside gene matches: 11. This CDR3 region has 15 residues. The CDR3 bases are TGTGCCAGCACCTTAGACAGGGGGCGCGTAAATGGCTACACCTTC. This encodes CASTLDRGRVNGYTF.

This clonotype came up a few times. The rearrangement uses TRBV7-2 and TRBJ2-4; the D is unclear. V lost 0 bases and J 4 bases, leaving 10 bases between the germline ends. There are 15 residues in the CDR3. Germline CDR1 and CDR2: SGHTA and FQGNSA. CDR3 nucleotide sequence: TGTGCCAGCAGCTTAGCGCCAGGAAAGAAAAACATTCAGTACTTC. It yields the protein CASSLAPGKKNIQYF.

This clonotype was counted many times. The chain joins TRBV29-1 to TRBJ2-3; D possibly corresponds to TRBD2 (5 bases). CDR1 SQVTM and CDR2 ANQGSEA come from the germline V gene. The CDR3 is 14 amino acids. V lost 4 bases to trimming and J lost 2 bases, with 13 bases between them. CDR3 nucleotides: TGCAGCGTTGGACTACGGACGAACACAGATACGCAGTATTTT. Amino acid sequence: CSVGLRTNTDTQYF.

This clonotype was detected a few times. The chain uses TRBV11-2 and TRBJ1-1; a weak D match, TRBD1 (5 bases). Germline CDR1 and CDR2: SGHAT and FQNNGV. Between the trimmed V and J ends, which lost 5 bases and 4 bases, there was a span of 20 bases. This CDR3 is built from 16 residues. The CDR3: CASSALLQGRGTEAFF. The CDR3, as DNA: TGTGCCAGCAGCGCTCTCTTGCAGGGTCGGGGCACTGAAGCTTTCTTT.

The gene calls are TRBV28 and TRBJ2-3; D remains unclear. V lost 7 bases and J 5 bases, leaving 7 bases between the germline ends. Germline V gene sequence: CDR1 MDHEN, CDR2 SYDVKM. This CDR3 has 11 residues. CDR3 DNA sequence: TGTGCCAGCACCGATCAAGATACGCAGTATTTT. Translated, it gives CASTDQDTQYF.

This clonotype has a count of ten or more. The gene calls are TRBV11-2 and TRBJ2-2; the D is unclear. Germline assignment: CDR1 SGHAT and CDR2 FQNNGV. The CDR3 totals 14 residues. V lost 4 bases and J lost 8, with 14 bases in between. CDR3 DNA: TGTGCCAGCAGCTCCAATTTTGGCAATGGGGAGCTGTTTTTT. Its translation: CASSSNFGNGELFF.